The 7 T cell receptor beta chains reported below all come from one sample, sequenced in a study of T cells in Graves' hyperthyroidism and ophthalmopathy. The CDR3 regions of TCR beta were amplified from RNA transcripts. HTBI primers were the set used in a first-round RT-PCR of the TCR CDR3. A single record per CDR3 protein comes from TCRdb applying MiXCR to the multiplex PCR reads. Among hundreds of thousands of distinct CDR3 sequences listed, over 12% were seen once. The sequenced sample consisted of blood. These receptors were obtained from a woman aged 60-75 years with Graves' ophthalmopathy.

The rearrangement joins TRBV2 to TRBJ2-3; 7 nucleotides align to TRBD2. The length of the CDR3 is 14 residues. V trimming: 7 bases; J trimming: 2 bases; junction bases outside the gene matches: 6. CDR1 is SNHLY, CDR2 FYNNEI, per germline. CDR3 in amino acids: CASTTSRFTDTQYF. The CDR3 region has the DNA TGTGCCAGCACGACTAGCAGATTCACAGATACGCAGTATTTT.

A few counts support this clonotype. V usage is TRBV4-1 and J usage is TRBJ2-3; 8 bases are shared with TRBD2. V shed 0 bases and J 1 base; nucleotides not matched to a gene: 15. The CDR3 consists of 20 residues. Germline V gene lookup returns CDR1 MGHRA and CDR2 YSYEKL. CDR3 DNA: TGCGCCAGCAGCCAAGATATACCAGCGGGAGTATCTCCCGGCACAGATACGCAGTATTTT. Amino acid sequence: CASSQDIPAGVSPGTDTQYF.

This clonotype was seen many times. The genes are TRBV28 and TRBJ1-5; TRBD1 matches at 10 bases. Germline CDR1 and CDR2: MDHEN and SYDVKM. The CDR3 has 14 amino acids. The V gene end was trimmed by 8 bases and the J gene end by 4 bases; junction bases not matched to a gene: 5. The CDR3, as DNA: TGTGCCAGCTCGGGGACAGGGGAAAATCAGCCCCAGCATTTT. It specifies CASSGTGENQPQHF.

This clonotype was counted only a few times. The chain links TRBV12-3 or TRBV12-4 to TRBJ2-3; D gene uncertain. Trimming stripped 3 bases from V and 2 bases from J, with 9 bases between. The CDR3 consists of 14 residues. The CDR3 spells CASSFGLPTDTQYF. The CDR3 DNA sequence: TGTGCCAGCAGTTTCGGGCTTCCCACAGATACGCAGTATTTT.

Ten or more counts support this clonotype. CDR3 DNA: TGTGCCAGCAGGGGGGGCGGCGATGGCTACACCTTC. The encoded protein is CASRGGGDGYTF. The chain has TRBV2 and TRBJ1-2; tentatively, D is TRBD1 (6 bases). The CDR3 loop spans 12 amino acids. CDR1 is SNHLY, CDR2 FYNNEI, per germline. The V end was cut by 6 bases, the J end by 6 bases, with 11 bases between.

This clonotype has more than one count but fewer than ten. The chain carries TRBV6-1 and TRBJ2-3; 9 positions agree with TRBD1. Germline V gives CDR1 MNHNS, CDR2 SASEGT. This CDR3 comprises 16 residues. V trimming: 5 bases; J trimming: 5 bases; junction bases outside the gene matches: 11. CDR3 sequence: CASSSAGTGLGDTQYF. The CDR3 region has the DNA TGTGCCAGCAGTTCCGCCGGGACAGGGTTAGGAGATACGCAGTATTTT.

This clonotype was observed many times. This chain joins TRBV6-1 and TRBJ1-2; D is ambiguous. Germline assignment: CDR1 MNHNS and CDR2 SASEGT. CDR3 length: 14 amino acids. V was cut by 2 bases and J by 4 bases, with 11 bases left in between. CDR3 residues: CASSELQDFYGYTF. In DNA form, the CDR3 reads TGTGCCAGCAGTGAACTTCAAGATTTCTATGGCTACACCTTC.